The 19 T cell receptor beta chains below were found in one sample sequenced in a study of blood T cell repertoires in COVID-19. Generated by immunoSEQ multiplex PCR, the TCRdb table keeps only in-frame clones and is missing some. This table has some 150,000 clones, roughly 80% appearing once. Sequenced material: peripheral blood. All receptors derive from a man in his forties or fifties with active or convalescent COVID-19.

The chain carries TRBV28 and TRBJ1-6; D uncertain. Germline-derived CDR1 and CDR2 are MDHEN and SYDVKM. The V end lost 6 bases, the J end lost 6 bases, and 12 bases lay between the germline ends. The CDR3 spans 14 residues. The CDR3: CASSGEEGNSPLHF. The CDR3 nucleotides read TGTGCCAGCAGCGGAGAGGAGGGTAATTCACCCCTCCACTTT. Full variable domain (remainder filled in from reference TRBV28 and TRBJ1-6): DVKVTQSSRYLVKRTGEKVFLECVQDMDHENMFWYRQDPGLGLRLIYFSYDVKMKEKGDIPEGYSVSREKKERFSLILESASTNQTSMYLCASSGEEGNSPLHFGNGTRLTVT.

This chain connects TRBV6-1 to TRBJ2-7; tentatively, D is TRBD1 (5 bases). From germline, CDR1 is MNHNS and CDR2 SASEGT. V lost 1 base and J lost 0, with 10 bases in between. The CDR3 runs to 15 residues. Here the CDR3 DNA reads TGTGCCAGCAGTGAAGGGCGGACACCCTCCTACGAGCAGTACTTC. This encodes CASSEGRTPSYEQYF.

This chain uses TRBV9 with TRBJ1-1; D is perhaps TRBD1 (6 bases). Germline V gene sequence: CDR1 SGDLS, CDR2 YYNGEE. V dropped 0 bases and J dropped 3 bases, with 12 bases sitting between them. CDR3 length: 15 residues. CDR3 DNA sequence: TGTGCCAGCAGCGTAGAAGGGGGAGAGGACACTGAAGCTTTCTTT. Translated: CASSVEGGEDTEAFF.

The rearrangement uses TRBV6-6 and TRBJ2-3; perhaps TRBD2 as D (5 bases). Germline values: CDR1 MNHNY, CDR2 SVGAGI (reference sequence). The CDR3 loop spans 13 amino acids. Trimming removed 6 bases at V and 4 bases at J, with 11 bases between. The CDR3 spells CASSPPGADTQYF. In DNA, the CDR3 is TGTGCCAGCAGCCCCCCCGGGGCAGATACGCAGTATTTT.

In nucleotides, the CDR3 is TGTGCCAGCACGAGGGTGGCGGGAGGGTCCTACAATGAGCAGTTCTTC. Its protein is CASTRVAGGSYNEQFF. The chain employs TRBV27 and TRBJ2-1; 9 bases are shared with TRBD2. The CDR3 is made up of 16 amino acids. J gave up 1 base and V 7 bases, and 8 bases lay outside the gene matches. CDR1 is MNHEY and CDR2 is SMNVEV in the germline V gene (reference sequence).

Turning to this clone: Other DNA sequences in the sample encode the same CDR3. The V and J genes are TRBV15 and TRBJ1-3; weak D call: TRBD1 (5 bases). Trimming took off 1 base at V and 2 bases at J, with 9 bases between the two ends. Per the germline V gene, CDR1 is LNHNV and CDR2 is YYDKDF (reference sequence). The CDR3 has 15 amino acids. CDR3 sequence (DNA): TGTGCCACCAGCAGAGTAGGAGGGGCTGGAAACACCATATATTTT. Amino acid sequence: CATSRVGGAGNTIYF. Full variable domain (remainder filled in from reference TRBV15 and TRBJ1-3): DAMVIQNPRYQVTQFGKPVTLSCSQTLNHNVMYWYQQKSSQAPKLLFHYYDKDFNNEADTPDNFQSRRPNTSFCFLDIRSPGLGDTAMYLCATSRVGGAGNTIYFGEGSWLTVV.

This rearrangement joins TRBV6-6 to TRBJ2-1, with 12 bases lining up with TRBD2. This CDR3 spans 15 amino acids. Germline V gene lookup returns CDR1 MNHNY and CDR2 SVGAGI (reference sequence). V was clipped by 6 bases and J by 7 bases; unmatched bases: 7. The CDR3 nucleotides read TGTGCCAGCAGCACGACTAGCGGGAGTCTAAATGAGCAGTTCTTC. This codes for CASSTTSGSLNEQFF.

This clone has a handful of counts. Here the CDR3 reads CASSMGTSGRGETQYF. CDR3 nucleotide sequence: TGTGCCAGTAGTATGGGGACTAGCGGGAGAGGAGAGACCCAGTACTTC. This chain uses TRBV19 with TRBJ2-5; 14 bases are shared with TRBD2. CDR3 size: 16 residues. V was pared by 3 bases and J by 4 bases, with 4 bases of the junction left unmatched. CDR1 is LNHDA, CDR2 SQIVND, per germline (reference sequence).

This clone was detected only a few times. This chain connects TRBV11-2 to TRBJ2-1; 7 positions agree with TRBD2. This CDR3 has 13 amino acids. CDR1 is SGHAT, CDR2 FQNNGV, per germline. V lost 8 bases to trimming and J lost 8 bases; unmatched junction nucleotides: 9. The CDR3: CASRGGSEDEQFF. The CDR3 nucleotides are TGTGCCAGCCGAGGCGGGAGTGAGGATGAGCAGTTCTTC.

This clone was observed a single time. The chain combines TRBV29-1 with TRBJ2-1; maybe TRBD2 (5 bases). Trimming cost V 4 bases and J 8 bases, with 15 bases left between them. There are 13 residues in the CDR3. Germline assignment: CDR1 SQVTM and CDR2 ANQGSEA. DNA for the CDR3: TGCAGCGTTGGTCTAGCAAATCAGCATGAGCAGTTCTTC. It codes for CSVGLANQHEQFF.

The chain carries TRBV2 and TRBJ1-1; D might be TRBD1 (5 bases). From germline, CDR1 is SNHLY and CDR2 FYNNEI. The CDR3 totals 12 residues. The V end lost 8 bases, the J end lost 3 bases, and 10 bases lay between the germline ends. This chain's CDR3 is CASYRQYTEAFF. DNA for the CDR3: TGTGCCAGCTACCGACAGTACACTGAAGCTTTCTTT. The whole variable domain, filled in from reference TRBV2 and TRBJ1-1, reads EPEVTQTPSHQVTQMGQEVILRCVPISNHLYFYWYRQILGQKVEFLVSFYNNEISEKSEIFDDQFSVERPDGSNFTLKIRSTKLEDSAMYFCASYRQYTEAFFGQGTRLTVV.

This chain uses TRBV5-8 with TRBJ2-1; 9 bases line up with TRBD1. J lost 4 bases, V lost 9 bases, and 2 bases had no gene match. This CDR3 spans 12 amino acids. Germline V CDR1 and CDR2: SGHTS, YDEGEE. The CDR3 bases are TGTGCCACCGGGACAGGGTACAATGAGCAGTTCTTC. Residues: CATGTGYNEQFF.

This chain connects TRBV18 to TRBJ1-1, with a tentative D call TRBD1 (5 bases). This CDR3 is 12 amino acids long. Trimming removed 4 bases from V and 5 bases from J, with 8 bases in between. The germline CDR1 and CDR2 sequences are KGHSH and LQKENI. The CDR3 loop is CASSQGDTEAFF. In nucleotides, the CDR3 is TGTGCCAGCTCACAAGGGGATACTGAAGCTTTCTTT.

This clone has a single count. The gene calls are TRBV6-2 or TRBV6-3 and TRBJ1-4, with 8 nucleotides matching TRBD1. Germline assignment: CDR1 MNHEY and CDR2 SVGEGT. V lost 4 bases and J lost 7; bases outside the gene matches: 8. The CDR3 has 15 amino acids. CDR3 nucleotide sequence: TGTGCCAGCAGTTTCAACAGGGGGATAATTGAAAAACTGTTTTTT. It codes for CASSFNRGIIEKLFF.

This chain links TRBV6-4 with TRBJ2-7; possibly TRBD1 for D (6 bases). Germline CDR1 is MRHNA and CDR2 is SNTAGT. The CDR3 totals 18 residues. Trimming removed 2 bases at V and 6 bases at J, with 26 bases between. CDR3 coding DNA: TGTGCCAGCAGTGACGCCCGAGTTAGACAGGTACAGTGCTGCGAGCAGTACTTC. Residues: CASSDARVRQVQCCEQYF.

The chain carries TRBV5-1 and TRBJ2-1; 10 nucleotides line up with TRBD2. The J segment lost 6 bases and the V segment lost 2 bases, leaving 11 bases of the junction unmatched. Per germline, CDR1 SGHRS and CDR2 YFSETQ. The CDR3 sequence is 17 residues long. CDR3 nucleotides: TGCGCCAGCAGCTTAACTAGCGGGAAAACCCCTCGCAATGAGCAGTTCTTC. It yields the protein CASSLTSGKTPRNEQFF. The full variable domain, in which reference TRBV5-1 and TRBJ2-1 provide the parts outside the CDR3, is KAGVTQTPRYLIKTRGQQVTLSCSPISGHRSVSWYQQTPGQGLQFLFEYFSETQRNKGNFPGRFSGRQFSNSRSEMNVSTLELGDSALYLCASSLTSGKTPRNEQFFGPGTRLTVL.

The gene calls are TRBV19 and TRBJ1-4, with D perhaps TRBD1 (6 bases). V shed 8 bases and J shed 5 bases, with 9 bases lying between them. Germline CDR1 is LNHDA and CDR2 is SQIVND (reference sequence). The CDR3 spans 12 residues. This CDR3 reads CASLDRNEKLFF. In nucleotides, the CDR3 is TGTGCCAGTTTGGACAGAAATGAAAAACTGTTTTTT.

This sequence joins TRBV28 and TRBJ2-3; 12 bases are a match to TRBD1. Germline loops: CDR1 MDHEN, CDR2 SYDVKM. V trimming: 3 bases; J trimming: 4 bases; junction bases outside the gene matches: 5. The CDR3 is made up of 16 amino acids. This CDR3 is CASSFGGTGGADTQYF. CDR3 sequence (DNA): TGTGCCAGCAGTTTTGGGGGGACAGGGGGCGCAGATACGCAGTATTTT. The whole variable domain, remainder taken from reference TRBV28 and TRBJ2-3, is DVKVTQSSRYLVKRTGEKVFLECVQDMDHENMFWYRQDPGLGLRLIYFSYDVKMKEKGDIPEGYSVSREKKERFSLILESASTNQTSMYLCASSFGGTGGADTQYFGPGTRLTVL.

The chain joins TRBV27 to TRBJ1-3; D not resolved. Germline CDR1 reads MNHEY; CDR2 reads SMNVEV (reference sequence). With 6 bases removed from V and 3 bases from J, the gap between germline ends came to 6 bases. The CDR3 loop spans 12 amino acids. The CDR3 DNA follows: TGTGCCAGCAGCCCGGGTGGAAACACCATATATTTT. The encoded protein is CASSPGGNTIYF.